This entry concerns a single TCR beta chain. Repertoires were generated with immunoSEQ multiplex PCR, while TCRdb's copy carries only in-frame clones and drops some. The data show some 40,000 clones, around 92% seen once. The data derive from a study of T cell changes during pregnancy in multiple sclerosis. From germline, CDR1 is MNHEY and CDR2 SVGAGI. The CDR3 runs to 14 residues. The germline V and J ends were trimmed by 5 bases and 4 bases, with 14 bases remaining between them. The sequence was collected from a female donor with multiple sclerosis, enrolled in a pregnancy study. The chain joins TRBV6-5 to TRBJ2-5, with TRBD1 as a possible D gene (5 bases). The sequenced sample consisted of peripheral blood. As DNA, the CDR3 is TGTGCCAGCAGTCCAGGGTTTGGGGTAGAGACCCAGTACTTC. Protein sequence: CASSPGFGVETQYF.